This is a list of T cell receptor beta chains from one sample in a study of radiotherapy plus CTLA-4 blockade in lung cancer. TCRdb keeps only in-frame clones here, not all; method: immunoSEQ multiplex PCR. This table holds around 45,000 clones, 60% to 70% found once. Sequencing used peripheral blood, obtained from a patient treated with radiotherapy plus ipilimumab. These receptors all come from a human donor with non-small cell lung cancer who had a partial response to radiotherapy plus ipilimumab. Both conserved end residues are part of each CDR3. Clone size appears in some rows only: once, few, many, or a class for an expanded clone.

-	TRBJ1-2	TRBV6-4	CASSDSRVSGYTF
-	TRBJ1-1	TRBV6-1	CASSPGGQLNTEAFF
-	TRBJ1-2	TRBV7-8	CASSLLRGTYGYTF
-	TRBJ2-3	TRBV15	CATSTRSRGTADTQYF
-	TRBJ2-5	TRBV5-1	CASNLGVTTGVETQYF
-	TRBJ2-7	TRBV7-2	CASSLAGEQYF
-	TRBJ1-2	TRBV13	CASSLGGGPGINGYTF
-	TRBJ1-1	TRBV4-1	CASSQTPPQPNTEAFF
few	TRBJ1-4	TRBV11-2	CASSRAQGQGIEKLFF
large	TRBJ1-1	TRBV7-8	CASSLEIGRLTEAFF
-	TRBJ2-3	TRBV2	CASATSLAGGRTDTQYF
-	TRBJ1-5	TRBV2	CASSARQGINQPQHF
-	TRBJ2-7	TRBV7-2	CASSWKPDWRGIHEQYF
-	TRBJ2-7	TRBV5-5	CASSRTGTYEQYF
few	TRBJ2-3	TRBV7-3	CASSSGAGGSLSTDTQYF
-	TRBJ2-3	TRBV9	CASSLEAGGTDTQYF
-	TRBJ1-5	TRBV9	CASSVEPNGNQPQHF
-	TRBJ2-7	TRBV2	CASRVTWGRDEQYF
-	TRBJ2-7	TRBV29-1	CSVEGREGPPYEQYF
-	TRBJ2-7	TRBV14	CASSPRNRGRDDEQYF
few	TRBJ2-5	TRBV15	CATSSRRREGETQYF
-	TRBJ2-5	TRBV7-9	CATRDRQETQYF
once	TRBJ1-2	TRBV5-8	CASSVPERGYSGYGYTF
-	TRBJ1-1	TRBV19	CASRGRAGTEAFF
-	TRBJ2-2	TRBV6-6	CAGGTSGGISGELFF
-	TRBJ2-7	TRBV2	CASSVQGLTYEQYF
few	TRBJ2-7	TRBV9	CASSVDGQGDYEQYF
-	TRBJ2-3	TRBV5-1	CASSLAYASNTQYF
-	TRBJ2-1	TRBV11-2	CASSETSFENEQFF
-	-	TRBV5-1	CASSLATGTGLGEQYF
once	TRBJ1-2	TRBV6-1	CASSEAGTASYGYTF
-	TRBJ2-5	TRBV6-6	CASSIDRGGNQETQYF
once	TRBJ2-3	TRBV10-2	CASSLAGGGWDTDTQYF
-	TRBJ2-6	TRBV9	CASSSSSGANVLTF
-	TRBJ1-5	TRBV30	CAWSPGGSLRNQPQHF
-	TRBJ2-2	TRBV18	CASSPPRTASGELFF
-	TRBJ2-1	TRBV7-2	CASSFSGTGGDEQFF
-	TRBJ1-2	TRBV6-1	CASSDLSPGQSFFYGYTF
-	TRBJ2-1	TRBV13	CASSSGLASYNEQFF
-	TRBJ1-4	TRBV6-5	CASSYRGTGSEKLFF
-	TRBJ1-2	TRBV28	CASSPLGQAPGYGYTF
once	TRBJ2-5	TRBV7-9	CASSLERETQYF
once	TRBJ1-5	TRBV30	CAYRGDREGFNSNQPQHF